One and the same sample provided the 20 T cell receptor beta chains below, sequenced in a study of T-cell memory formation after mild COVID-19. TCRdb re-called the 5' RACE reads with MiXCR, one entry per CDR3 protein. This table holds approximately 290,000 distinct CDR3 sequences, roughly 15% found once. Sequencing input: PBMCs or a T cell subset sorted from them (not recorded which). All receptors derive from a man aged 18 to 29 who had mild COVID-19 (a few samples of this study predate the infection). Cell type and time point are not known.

Written as DNA, the CDR3 is TGTGCCAGCACTTCCGGACAAATCCACCTGGGCTATGGCTACACCTTC. Translation gives CASTSGQIHLGYGYTF. The chain employs TRBV6-2 or TRBV6-3 and TRBJ1-2, with a weak D call TRBD1 (5 bases). This CDR3 region has 16 residues. Per the germline V gene, CDR1 is MNHEY and CDR2 is SVGEGT. V dropped 7 bases and J dropped 4 bases, with 22 bases sitting between them.

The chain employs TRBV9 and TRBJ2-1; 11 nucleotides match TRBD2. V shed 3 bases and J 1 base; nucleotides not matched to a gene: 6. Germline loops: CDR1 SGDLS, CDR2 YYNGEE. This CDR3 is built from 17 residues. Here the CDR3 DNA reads TGTGCCAGCAGCGCAGATACTAGCGGGGGATCCTACAATGAGCAGTTCTTC. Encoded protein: CASSADTSGGSYNEQFF.

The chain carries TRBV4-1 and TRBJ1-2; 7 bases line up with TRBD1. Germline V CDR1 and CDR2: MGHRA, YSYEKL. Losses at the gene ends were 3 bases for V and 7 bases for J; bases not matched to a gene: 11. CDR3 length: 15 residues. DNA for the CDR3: TGCGCCAGCAGCCAGGTGAACAGGGGCTCTGCTGGCTACACCTTC. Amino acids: CASSQVNRGSAGYTF.

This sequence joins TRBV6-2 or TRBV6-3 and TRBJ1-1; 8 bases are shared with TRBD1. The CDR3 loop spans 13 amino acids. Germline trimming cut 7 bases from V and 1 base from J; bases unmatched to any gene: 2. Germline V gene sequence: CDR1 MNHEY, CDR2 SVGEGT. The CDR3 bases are TGTGCCAGCACAGGGACAGGGAACACTGAAGCTTTCTTT. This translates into CASTGTGNTEAFF.

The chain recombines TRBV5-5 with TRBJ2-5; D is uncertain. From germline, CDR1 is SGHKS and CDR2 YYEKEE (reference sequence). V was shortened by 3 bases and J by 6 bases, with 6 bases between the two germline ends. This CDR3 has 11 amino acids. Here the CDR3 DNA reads TGTGCCAGCAGCTCCACCAAGACCCAGTACTTC. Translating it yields CASSSTKTQYF. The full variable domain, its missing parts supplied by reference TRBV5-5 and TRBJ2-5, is DAGVTQSPTHLIKTRGQQVTLRCSPISGHKSVSWYQQVLGQGPQFIFQYYEKEERGRGNFPDRFSARQFPNYSSELNVNALLLGDSALYLCASSSTKTQYFGPGTRLLVL.

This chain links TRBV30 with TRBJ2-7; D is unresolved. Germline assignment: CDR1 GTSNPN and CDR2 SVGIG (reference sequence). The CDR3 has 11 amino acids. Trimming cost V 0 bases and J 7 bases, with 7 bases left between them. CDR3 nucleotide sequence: TGTGCCTGGAGTGTATTGGCGGAGCAGTACTTC. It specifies CAWSVLAEQYF. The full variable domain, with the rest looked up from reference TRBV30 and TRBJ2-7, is SQTIHQWPATLVQPVGSPLSLECTVEGTSNPNLYWYRQAAGRGLQLLFYSVGIGQISSEVPQNLSASRPQDRQFILSSKKLLLSDSGFYLCAWSVLAEQYFGPGTRLTVT.

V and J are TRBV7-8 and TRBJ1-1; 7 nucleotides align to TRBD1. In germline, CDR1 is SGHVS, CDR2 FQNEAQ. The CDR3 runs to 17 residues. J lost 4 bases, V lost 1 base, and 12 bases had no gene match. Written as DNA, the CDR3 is TGTGCCAGCAGCTTAGTAGTAGGACAGGTCGGTGGCACTGAAGCTTTCTTT. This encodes CASSLVVGQVGGTEAFF.

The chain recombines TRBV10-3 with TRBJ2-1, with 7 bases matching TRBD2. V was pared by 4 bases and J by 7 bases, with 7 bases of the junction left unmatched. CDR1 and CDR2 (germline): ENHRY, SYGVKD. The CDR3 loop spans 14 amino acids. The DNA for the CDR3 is TGTGCCATCAGTGCGAGCGGGGTTACGAATGAGCAGTTCTTC. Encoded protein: CAISASGVTNEQFF.

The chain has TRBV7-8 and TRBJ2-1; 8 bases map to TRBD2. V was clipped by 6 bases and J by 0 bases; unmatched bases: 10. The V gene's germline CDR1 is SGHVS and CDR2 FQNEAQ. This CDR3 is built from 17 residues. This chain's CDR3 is CASSPRPGTSSYNEQFF. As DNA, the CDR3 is TGTGCCAGCAGTCCGAGACCCGGGACTAGCTCCTACAATGAGCAGTTCTTC.

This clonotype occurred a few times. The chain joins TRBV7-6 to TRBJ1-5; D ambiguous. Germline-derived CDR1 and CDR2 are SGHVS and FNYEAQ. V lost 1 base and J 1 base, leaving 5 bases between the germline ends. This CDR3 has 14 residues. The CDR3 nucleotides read TGTGCCAGCAGCTTAGAAAAGAGCAATCAGCCCCAGCATTTT. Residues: CASSLEKSNQPQHF.

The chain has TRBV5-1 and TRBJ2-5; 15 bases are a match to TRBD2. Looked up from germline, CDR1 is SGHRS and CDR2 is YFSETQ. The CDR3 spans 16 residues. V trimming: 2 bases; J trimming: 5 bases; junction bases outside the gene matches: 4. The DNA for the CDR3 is TGCGCCAGCAGCTTCGGGACTAGCGGGGGGATTGAGACCCAGTACTTC. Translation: CASSFGTSGGIETQYF.

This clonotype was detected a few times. The CDR3 DNA reads TGTGCCAGCAGTCACCGCGGGGAGGCAGTGAGCACAGATACGCAGTATTTT. It specifies CASSHRGEAVSTDTQYF. The J gene is TRBJ2-3, the V gene TRBV6-1; D may be TRBD2 (6 bases). The CDR3 consists of 17 residues. Germline V CDR1 and CDR2: MNHNS, SASEGT. With 5 bases removed from V and 0 bases from J, the gap between germline ends came to 18 bases.

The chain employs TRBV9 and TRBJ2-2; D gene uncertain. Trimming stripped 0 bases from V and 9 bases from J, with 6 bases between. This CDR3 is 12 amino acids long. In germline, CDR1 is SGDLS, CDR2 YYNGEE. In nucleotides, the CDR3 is TGTGCCAGCAGCGTAGGCCAGCGGGAGCTGTTTTTT. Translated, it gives CASSVGQRELFF.

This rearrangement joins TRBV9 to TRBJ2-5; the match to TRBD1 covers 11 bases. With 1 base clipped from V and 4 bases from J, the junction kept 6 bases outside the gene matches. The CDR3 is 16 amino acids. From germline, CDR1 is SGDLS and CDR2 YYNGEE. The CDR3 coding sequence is TGTGCCAGCAGCGTAACGGACAGGGGGCGCGGAGAGACCCAGTACTTC. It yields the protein CASSVTDRGRGETQYF.

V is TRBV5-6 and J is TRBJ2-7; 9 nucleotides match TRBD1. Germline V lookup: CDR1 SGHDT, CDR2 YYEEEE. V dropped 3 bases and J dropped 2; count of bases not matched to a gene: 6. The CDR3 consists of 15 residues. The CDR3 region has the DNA TGTGCCAGCAGCTCGACCGGGACAGGGACCTACGAGCAGTACTTC. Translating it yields CASSSTGTGTYEQYF.

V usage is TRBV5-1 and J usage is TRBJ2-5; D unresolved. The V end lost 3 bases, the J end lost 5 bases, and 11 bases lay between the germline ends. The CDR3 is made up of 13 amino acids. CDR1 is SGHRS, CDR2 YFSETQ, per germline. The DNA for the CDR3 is TGCGCCAGCAGCTGGGCGGCGGAGGAGACCCAGTACTTC. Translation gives CASSWAAEETQYF.

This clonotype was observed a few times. CDR3 protein: CASSPGRERSYEQYV. CDR3 nucleotide sequence: TGTGCCAGCTCACCAGGCAGGGAACGGTCCTACGAGCAGTACGTC. The chain couples TRBV18 to TRBJ2-7; a weak D match, TRBD1 (5 bases). Trimming stripped 2 bases from V and 1 base from J, with 12 bases between. CDR3 size: 15 residues. Germline-derived CDR1 and CDR2 are KGHSH and LQKENI.

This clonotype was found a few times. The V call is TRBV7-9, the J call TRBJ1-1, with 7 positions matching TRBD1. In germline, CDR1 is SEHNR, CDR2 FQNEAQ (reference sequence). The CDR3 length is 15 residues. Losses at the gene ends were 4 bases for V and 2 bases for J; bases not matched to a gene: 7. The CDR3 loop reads CASSYGGQINTEAFF. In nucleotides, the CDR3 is TGTGCCAGCAGCTATGGGGGACAGATAAACACTGAAGCTTTCTTT.

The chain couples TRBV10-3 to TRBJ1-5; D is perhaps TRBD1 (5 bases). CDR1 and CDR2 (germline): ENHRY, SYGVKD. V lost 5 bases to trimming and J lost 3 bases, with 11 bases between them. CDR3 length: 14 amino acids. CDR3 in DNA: TGTGCCATCAGTCATTCGGGGCTCAATCAGCCCCAGCATTTT. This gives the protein CAISHSGLNQPQHF.

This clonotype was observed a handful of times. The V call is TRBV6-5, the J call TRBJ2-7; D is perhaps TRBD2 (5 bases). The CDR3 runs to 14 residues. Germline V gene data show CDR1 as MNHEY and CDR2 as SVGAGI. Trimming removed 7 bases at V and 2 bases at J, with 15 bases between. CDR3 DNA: TGTGCCAGCACCCCAAGGACTCCTCCCTACGAGCAGTACTTC. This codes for CASTPRTPPYEQYF.